One T cell receptor (beta chain) is described in this entry. Aged 18 to 65, hyperthyroidism patients had new diagnoses of under 2 months' duration. Other autoimmune disease, uncontrolled infection, pregnancy and lactation led to exclusion. Establishment of the diagnosis relied upon clinical symptoms, serum thyroxine, TRAb, thyroid ultrasound and orbital computed tomography. The data were taken from a study of Graves' ophthalmopathy and Graves' hyperthyroidism. Whole-study context: Hyperthyroidism is called stable when no ophthalmopathy develops within 18 months of follow-up.

As the template, RNA transcripts were used to amplify TCR beta CDR3 regions. HTBI primers were employed in first-round RT-PCR, then a second-round multiplex PCR followed. TCRdb reprocessed the multiplex PCR reads via MiXCR and lists one record per CDR3 protein. Here the sample spans more than 1,000,000 distinct CDR3 sequences, around a third being singletons. The germline CDR1 and CDR2 sequences are MGHRA and YSYEKL. Trimming shortened V by 3 bases and J by 0 bases, and 12 bases separated the two germline ends. The CDR3 runs to 16 residues. The receptor comes from an adult man with Graves' hyperthyroidism. The sequenced sample consisted of peripheral blood or thyroid tissue (not recorded which). The V call is TRBV4-1, the J call TRBJ1-3, with D possibly matching TRBD1 (6 bases). The DNA of the CDR3 is TGCGCCAGCAGCCATGTTAGGGGGGGCTCTGGAAACACCATATATTTT. Translating gives CASSHVRGGSGNTIYF.